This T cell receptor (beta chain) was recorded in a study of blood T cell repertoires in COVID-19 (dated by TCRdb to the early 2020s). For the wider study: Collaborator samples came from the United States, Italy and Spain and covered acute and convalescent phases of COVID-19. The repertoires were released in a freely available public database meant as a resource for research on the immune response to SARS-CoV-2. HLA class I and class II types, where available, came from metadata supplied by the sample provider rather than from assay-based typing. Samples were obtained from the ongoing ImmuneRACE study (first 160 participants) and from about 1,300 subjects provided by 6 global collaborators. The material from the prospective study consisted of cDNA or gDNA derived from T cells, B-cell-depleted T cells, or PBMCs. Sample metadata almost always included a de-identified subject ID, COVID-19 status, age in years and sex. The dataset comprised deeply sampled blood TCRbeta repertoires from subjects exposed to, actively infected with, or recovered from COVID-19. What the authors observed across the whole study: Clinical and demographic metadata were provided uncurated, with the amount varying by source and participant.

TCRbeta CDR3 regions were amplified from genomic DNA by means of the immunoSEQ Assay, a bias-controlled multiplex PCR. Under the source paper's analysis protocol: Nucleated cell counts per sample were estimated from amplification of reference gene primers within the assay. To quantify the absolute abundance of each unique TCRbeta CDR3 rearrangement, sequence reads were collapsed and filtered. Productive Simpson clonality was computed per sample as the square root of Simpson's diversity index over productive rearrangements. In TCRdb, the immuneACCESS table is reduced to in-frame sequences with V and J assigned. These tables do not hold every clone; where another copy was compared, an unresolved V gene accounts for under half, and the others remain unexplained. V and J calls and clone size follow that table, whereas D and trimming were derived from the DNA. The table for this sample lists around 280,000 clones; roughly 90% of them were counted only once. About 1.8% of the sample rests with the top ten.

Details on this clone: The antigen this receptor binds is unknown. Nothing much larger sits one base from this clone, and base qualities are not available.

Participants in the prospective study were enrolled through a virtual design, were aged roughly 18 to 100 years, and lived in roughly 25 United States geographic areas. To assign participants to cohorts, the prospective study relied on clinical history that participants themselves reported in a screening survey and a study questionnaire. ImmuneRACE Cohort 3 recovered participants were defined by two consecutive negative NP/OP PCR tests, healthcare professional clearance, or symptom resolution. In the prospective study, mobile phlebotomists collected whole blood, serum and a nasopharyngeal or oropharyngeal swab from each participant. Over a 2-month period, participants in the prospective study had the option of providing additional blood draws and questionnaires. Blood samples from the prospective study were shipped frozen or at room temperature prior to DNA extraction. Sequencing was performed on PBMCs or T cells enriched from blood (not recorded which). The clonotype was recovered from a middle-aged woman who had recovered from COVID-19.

The sequenced DNA: TGTGCCAGCAGAGCGGGACATACGGACACTGAAGCTTTCTTT. It is translated as CASRAGHTDTEAFF. The sequence joins TRBV7-2 to TRBJ1-1; TRBD1 is a weak D gene call, 6 bases matching. The CDR3 measures 14 amino acids from cysteine to phenylalanine. This entry keeps only the CDR3 DNA: 42 bases, framed from base 1. CDR1 and CDR2 (SGHTA, FQGNSA) derive from the germline V gene. V drops 6 bases and J drops 3 bases, leaving 14 bases in between.